Listed here are 19 T cell receptor beta chains from one sample, sequenced in a study of shared clonotypes between healthy human individuals. Here immunoSEQ multiplex PCR was the method, and the copy in TCRdb shows in-frame clones only, minus some. The table includes more than 1 million clones, 70% to 80% detected once. The sequenced material came from memory CD4+ T cells from PBMCs. Subset of the sample: CD45RA-negative fraction. The receptors derive from a man aged 18 to 35 in good health. Some clones in this sample may be carry-over from other donors' samples.

The chain uses TRBV6-1 and TRBJ2-7, with D maybe TRBD2 (6 bases). The CDR3 runs 12 residues. Germline V gene sequence: CDR1 MNHNS, CDR2 SASEGT. V was shortened by 10 bases and J by 0 bases, with 10 bases between the two germline ends. CDR3: CAIPGLSYEQYF. The DNA for the CDR3 is TGTGCCATCCCGGGACTCTCCTACGAGCAGTACTTC.

The gene calls are TRBV7-9 and TRBJ2-5; D might be TRBD1 or TRBD2, each matching 5 bases. This CDR3 contains 11 residues. Germline CDR1 and CDR2: SEHNR and FQNEAQ (reference sequence). V dropped 4 bases and J dropped 14 bases, with 14 bases sitting between them. The CDR3 loop reads CASSYRGDLYF. CDR3 sequence (DNA): TGTGCCAGCAGCTACCGTGGGGACCTATACTTC. The variable domain in full, completed from reference TRBV7-9 and TRBJ2-5, reads DTGVSQNPRHKITKRGQNVTFRCDPISEHNRLYWYRQTLGQGPEFLTYFQNEAQLEKSRLLSDRFSAERPKGSFSTLEIQRTEQGDSAMYLCASSYRGDLYFGPGTRLLVL.

The CDR3 loop is CASSVGYREDIQYF. DNA of the CDR3: TGCGCCAGCAGCGTTGGTTATAGGGAAGACATTCAGTACTTC. V is TRBV5-1 and J is TRBJ2-4; no definite D call. Germline assignment: CDR1 SGHRS and CDR2 YFSETQ. V was trimmed by 4 bases and J by 8 bases, leaving 16 bases between them. This CDR3 spans 14 amino acids.

The J gene is TRBJ2-2, the V gene TRBV5-5, with D uncertain. Trimming stripped 1 base from V and 5 bases from J, with 9 bases between. Germline V lookup: CDR1 SGHKS, CDR2 YYEKEE (reference sequence). The CDR3 consists of 14 residues. In DNA form, the CDR3 reads TGTGCCAGCAGCTTGTGGATAGGGACCGGGGAGCTGTTTTTT. Amino acid sequence: CASSLWIGTGELFF.

With respect to this clone: At one boundary the junction diverges from the germline segment, which might be a read error. The V and J genes are TRBV9 and TRBJ1-1; 7 bases are a match to TRBD1. CDR1 and CDR2 (germline): SGDLS, YYNGEE. The CDR3 has 14 residues. CDR3 in amino acids: CVSSEGTDNTEAFF. As DNA, the CDR3 is TGTGTCAGCAGCGAGGGGACAGATAACACTGAAGCTTTCTTT.

This rearrangement joins TRBV5-4 to TRBJ1-1; unclear D gene. Trimming cost V 0 bases and J 0 bases, with 9 bases left between them. Germline V gene data show CDR1 as SGHNT and CDR2 as YYREEE (reference sequence). The CDR3 covers 15 residues. CDR3 sequence: CASSLGASMNTEAFF. The CDR3, as DNA: TGTGCCAGCAGCTTGGGAGCCAGCATGAACACTGAAGCTTTCTTT.

This clone was found once. This sequence joins TRBV4-1 and TRBJ2-4; TRBD1 aligns across 7 bases. Germline trimming cut 3 bases from V and 2 bases from J; bases unmatched to any gene: 10. Germline V gene data show CDR1 as MGHRA and CDR2 as YSYEKL. The CDR3 consists of 17 residues. Here the CDR3 DNA reads TGCGCCAGCAGCCATCCCTCAGGCAGGGGGTCCAAAAACATTCAGTACTTC. Translating it yields CASSHPSGRGSKNIQYF.

This sequence joins TRBV27 and TRBJ1-4; maybe TRBD1 (6 bases). The germline gives CDR1 MNHEY, CDR2 SMNVEV (reference sequence). The CDR3 has 14 amino acids. The V end lost 6 bases, the J end lost 8 bases, and 16 bases lay between the germline ends. The chain's CDR3 is CASRPQGRREKLFF. Written as DNA, the CDR3 is TGTGCCAGCAGACCTCAGGGGCGACGGGAAAAACTGTTTTTT.

The table lists this clone with a few counts. CDR3 nucleotide sequence: TGTGCCAGCAGCTTATTGGGGCCCGTTCTCTACGAGCAGTACTTC. This sequence encodes CASSLLGPVLYEQYF. The V call is TRBV11-2, the J call TRBJ2-7; maybe TRBD1 (5 bases). There are 15 residues in the CDR3. Germline V gene lookup returns CDR1 SGHAT and CDR2 FQNNGV. V shed 2 bases and J shed 3 bases, with 14 bases lying between them.

The J gene is TRBJ2-2, the V gene TRBV18, with 7 bases that match TRBD1. CDR1 is KGHSH and CDR2 is LQKENI in the germline V gene. The CDR3 extends over 15 amino acids. Unmatched junction bases numbered 10, after V lost 8 bases and J lost 4 bases. Written as DNA, the CDR3 is TGTGCCAGCGAAGGAAGGGGGCGCAGCACCGGGGAGCTGTTTTTT. It encodes CASEGRGRSTGELFF.

This clone showed up just once. The genes are TRBV11-3 and TRBJ2-1; possibly TRBD2 for D (5 bases). CDR3 length: 12 amino acids. With 0 bases removed from V and 10 bases from J, the gap between germline ends came to 7 bases. Looked up from germline, CDR1 is SGHNT and CDR2 is YENEEA. As DNA, the CDR3 is TGTGCCAGCAGCTTAGATCGGAGGGAGCAGTTCTTC. This translates into CASSLDRREQFF.

The V gene is TRBV18, the J gene TRBJ2-2; perhaps TRBD1 as D (6 bases). This CDR3 contains 15 residues. The V gene's germline CDR1 is KGHSH and CDR2 LQKENI. The germline V and J ends were trimmed by 2 bases and 4 bases, with 11 bases remaining between them. In DNA form, the CDR3 reads TGTGCCAGCTCACCAGGGGACACTCTCACCGGGGAGCTGTTTTTT. This translates into CASSPGDTLTGELFF.

The CDR3 DNA reads TGCGCCAGCAGCCCCCGGGGTGGGGCCCCTTGGACCACTGAAGCTTTCTTT. Amino acid sequence: CASSPRGGAPWTTEAFF. V gene TRBV5-1 combines with J gene TRBJ1-1; D may be TRBD1 (5 bases). Germline values: CDR1 SGHRS, CDR2 YFSETQ. Trimming removed 4 bases at V and 4 bases at J, with 23 bases between. The CDR3 runs to 17 residues.

This sequence joins TRBV7-2 and TRBJ2-3; D possibly corresponds to TRBD2 (6 bases). Trimming left V 7 bases short and J 2 bases short, with 10 bases between. The CDR3 has 13 residues. Germline-derived CDR1 and CDR2 are SGHTA and FQGNSA. The CDR3 nucleotides are TGTGCCAGCACCCCGGGGGACACAGATACGCAGTATTTT. Its protein is CASTPGDTDTQYF.

This clone was seen more than once but under ten times. V usage is TRBV10-3 and J usage is TRBJ2-1; 10 bases align to TRBD2. V trimming: 10 bases; J trimming: 3 bases; junction bases outside the gene matches: 3. CDR1 ENHRY and CDR2 SYGVKD come from the germline V gene. The CDR3 runs 13 residues. The CDR3 loop is CATGTSDYNEQFF. The DNA of the CDR3 is TGTGCCACCGGGACTAGCGACTACAATGAGCAGTTCTTC.

J is TRBJ2-1 and V is TRBV7-9, with 7 bases matching TRBD1. The germline V gene has CDR1 SEHNR and CDR2 FQNEAQ (reference sequence). Trimming took 1 base from V and 3 from J; bases not matched to a gene: 9. This CDR3 has 17 amino acids. CDR3: CASSLVFATGSYNEQFF. The CDR3 nucleotides read TGTGCCAGCAGCTTAGTATTCGCGACAGGGAGCTACAATGAGCAGTTCTTC.

Only one count was recorded for this clone. Additional DNA sequences in this sample encode the identical CDR3. This sequence joins TRBV27 and TRBJ2-7; 7 bases align to TRBD1. CDR1 is MNHEY and CDR2 is SMNVEV in the germline V gene (reference sequence). The CDR3 runs 13 residues. J gave up 3 bases and V 6 bases, and 5 bases lay outside the gene matches. The CDR3, as DNA: TGTGCCAGCAGCTTACAGGGGTTCTACGAGCAGTACTTC. It encodes CASSLQGFYEQYF.

In nucleotides, the CDR3 is TGTGCCAGCAGCTTGGGGCTTCCTGCGCGTGGCGGGGAGCTGTTTTTT. Its protein is CASSLGLPARGGELFF. This rearrangement joins TRBV5-6 to TRBJ2-2; no definite D call. V was pared by 0 bases and J by 7 bases, with 16 bases between. This CDR3 is built from 16 residues. Germline-derived CDR1 and CDR2 are SGHDT and YYEEEE. The whole variable domain, remainder taken from reference TRBV5-6 and TRBJ2-2, is DAGVTQSPTHLIKTRGQQVTLRCSPKSGHDTVSWYQQALGQGPQFIFQYYEEEERQRGNFPDRFSGHQFPNYSSELNVNALLLGDSALYLCASSLGLPARGGELFFGEGSRLTVL.

This sequence joins TRBV5-4 and TRBJ2-5; D could derive from TRBD1 or TRBD2 (6 bases each). Trimming took 6 bases from V and 3 from J, leaving 24 bases between them. The CDR3 extends over 17 amino acids. Germline-derived CDR1 and CDR2 are SGHNT and YYREEE (reference sequence). CDR3: CASTRGQGRGGEETQYF. The CDR3 coding sequence is TGTGCCAGCACCCGGGGGCAGGGGCGTGGCGGGGAAGAGACCCAGTACTTC.